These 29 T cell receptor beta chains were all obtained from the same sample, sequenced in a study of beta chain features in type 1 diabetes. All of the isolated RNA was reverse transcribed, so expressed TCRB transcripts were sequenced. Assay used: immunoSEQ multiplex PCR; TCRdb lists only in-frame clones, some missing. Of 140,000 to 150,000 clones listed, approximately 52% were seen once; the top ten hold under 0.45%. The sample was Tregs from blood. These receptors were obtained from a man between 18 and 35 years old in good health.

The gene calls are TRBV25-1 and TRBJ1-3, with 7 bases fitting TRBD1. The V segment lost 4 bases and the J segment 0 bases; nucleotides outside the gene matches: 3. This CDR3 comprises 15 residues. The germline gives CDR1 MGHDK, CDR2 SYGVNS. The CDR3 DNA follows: TGTGCCAGCAGTGGGGGGACAGTCTCTGGAAACACCATATATTTT. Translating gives CASSGGTVSGNTIYF. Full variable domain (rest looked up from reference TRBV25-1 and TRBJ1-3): EADIYQTPRYLVIGTGKKITLECSQTMGHDKMYWYQQDPGMELHLIHYSYGVNSTEKGDLSSESTVSRIRTEHFPLTLESARPSHTSQYLCASSGGTVSGNTIYFGEGSWLTVV.

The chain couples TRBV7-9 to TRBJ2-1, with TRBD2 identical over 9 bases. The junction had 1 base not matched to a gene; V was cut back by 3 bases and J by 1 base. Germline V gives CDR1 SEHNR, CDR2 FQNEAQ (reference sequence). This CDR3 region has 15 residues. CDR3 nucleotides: TGTGCCAGCAGCTTCCTAGCGGGATCCTACAATGAGCAGTTCTTC. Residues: CASSFLAGSYNEQFF. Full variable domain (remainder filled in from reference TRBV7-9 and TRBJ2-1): DTGVSQNPRHKITKRGQNVTFRCDPISEHNRLYWYRQTLGQGPEFLTYFQNEAQLEKSRLLSDRFSAERPKGSFSTLEIQRTEQGDSAMYLCASSFLAGSYNEQFFGPGTRLTVL.

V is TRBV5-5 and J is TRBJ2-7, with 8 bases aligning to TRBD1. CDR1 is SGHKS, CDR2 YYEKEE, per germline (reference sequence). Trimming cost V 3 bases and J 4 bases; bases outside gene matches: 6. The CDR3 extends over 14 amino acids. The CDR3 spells CASSWWTGNYEQYF. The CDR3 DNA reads TGTGCCAGCAGCTGGTGGACAGGGAATTACGAGCAGTACTTC.

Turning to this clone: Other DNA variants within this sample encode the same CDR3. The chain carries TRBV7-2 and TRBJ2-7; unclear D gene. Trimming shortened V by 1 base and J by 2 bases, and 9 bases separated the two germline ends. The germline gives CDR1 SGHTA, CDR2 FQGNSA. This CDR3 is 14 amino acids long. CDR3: CASSLVSGTYEQYF. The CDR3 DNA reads TGTGCCAGCAGCTTAGTCTCAGGTACCTACGAGCAGTACTTC.

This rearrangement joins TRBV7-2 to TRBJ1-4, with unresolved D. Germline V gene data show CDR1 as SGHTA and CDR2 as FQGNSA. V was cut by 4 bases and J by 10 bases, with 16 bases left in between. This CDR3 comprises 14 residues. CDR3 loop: CASSSSLSPGKLFF. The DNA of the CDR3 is TGTGCCAGCAGCTCGTCCCTATCTCCGGGAAAACTGTTTTTT.

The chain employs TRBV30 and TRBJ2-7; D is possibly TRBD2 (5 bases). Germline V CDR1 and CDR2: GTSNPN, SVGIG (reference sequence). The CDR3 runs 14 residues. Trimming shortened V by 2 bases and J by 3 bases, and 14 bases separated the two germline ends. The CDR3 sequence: CAWSPRLNRYEQYF. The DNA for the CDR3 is TGTGCCTGGAGTCCCCGACTAAACCGCTACGAGCAGTACTTC.

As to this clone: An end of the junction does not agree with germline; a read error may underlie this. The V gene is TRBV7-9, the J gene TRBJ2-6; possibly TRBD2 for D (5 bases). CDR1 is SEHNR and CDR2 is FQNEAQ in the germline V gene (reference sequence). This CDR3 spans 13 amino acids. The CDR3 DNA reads TGTGCCAGCAGCTTAGATGTCGCCACCGGACTGTCTTTC. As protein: CASSLDVATGLSF.

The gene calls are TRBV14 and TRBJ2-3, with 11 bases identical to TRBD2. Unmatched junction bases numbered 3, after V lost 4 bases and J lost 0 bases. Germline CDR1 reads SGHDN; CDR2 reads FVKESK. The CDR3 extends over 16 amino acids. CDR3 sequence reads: CASSRRTSGSTDTQYF. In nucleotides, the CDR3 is TGTGCCAGCAGCCGCCGGACTAGCGGGAGCACAGATACGCAGTATTTT.

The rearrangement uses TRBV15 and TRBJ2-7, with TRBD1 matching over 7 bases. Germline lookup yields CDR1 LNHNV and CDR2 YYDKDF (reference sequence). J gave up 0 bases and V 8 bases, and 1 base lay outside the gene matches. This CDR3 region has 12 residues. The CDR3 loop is CATGTVSYEQYF. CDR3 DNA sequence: TGTGCCACCGGGACAGTCTCCTACGAGCAGTACTTC.

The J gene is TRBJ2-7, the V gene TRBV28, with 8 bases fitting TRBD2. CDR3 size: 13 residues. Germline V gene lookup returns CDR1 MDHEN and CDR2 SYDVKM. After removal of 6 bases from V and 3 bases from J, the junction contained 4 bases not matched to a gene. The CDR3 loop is CASRPSGSYEQYF. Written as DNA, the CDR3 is TGTGCCAGCAGACCGAGCGGGAGCTACGAGCAGTACTTC.

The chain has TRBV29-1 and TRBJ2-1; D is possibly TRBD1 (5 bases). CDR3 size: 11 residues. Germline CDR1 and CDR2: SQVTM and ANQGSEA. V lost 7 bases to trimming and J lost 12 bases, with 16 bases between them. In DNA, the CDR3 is TGCAGCGCCCAGGGAACGGAGAGGCAGTTCTTC. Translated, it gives CSAQGTERQFF.

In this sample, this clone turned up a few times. The CDR3 loop reads CASSLVVLARWTDTQYF. The CDR3, as DNA: TGTGCCAGCAGCTTAGTCGTTCTAGCCCGGTGGACAGATACGCAGTATTTT. This sequence joins TRBV7-8 and TRBJ2-3; D is possibly TRBD2 (5 bases). Looked up from germline, CDR1 is SGHVS and CDR2 is FQNEAQ. V was cut by 1 base and J by 3 bases, with 17 bases left in between. The CDR3 length is 17 residues.

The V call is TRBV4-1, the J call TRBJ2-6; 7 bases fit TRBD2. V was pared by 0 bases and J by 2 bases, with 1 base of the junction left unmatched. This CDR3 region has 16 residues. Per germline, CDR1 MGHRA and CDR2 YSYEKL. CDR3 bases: TGCGCCAGCAGCCAAGAAAGCGGGGCTGGGGCCAACGTCCTGACTTTC. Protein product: CASSQESGAGANVLTF.

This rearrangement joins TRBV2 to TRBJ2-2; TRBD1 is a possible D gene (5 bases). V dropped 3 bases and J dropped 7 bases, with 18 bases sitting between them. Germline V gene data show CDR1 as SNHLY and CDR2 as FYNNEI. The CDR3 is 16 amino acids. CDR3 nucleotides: TGTGCCAGCAGTGACCCAGGGTTGTTCCCCCTCGGGGAGCTGTTTTTT. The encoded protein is CASSDPGLFPLGELFF.

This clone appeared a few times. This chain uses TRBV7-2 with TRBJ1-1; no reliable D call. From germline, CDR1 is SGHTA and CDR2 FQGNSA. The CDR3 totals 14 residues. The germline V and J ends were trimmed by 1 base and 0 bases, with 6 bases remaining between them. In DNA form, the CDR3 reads TGTGCCAGCAGCTTAGGACATCTGAACACTGAAGCTTTCTTT. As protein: CASSLGHLNTEAFF.

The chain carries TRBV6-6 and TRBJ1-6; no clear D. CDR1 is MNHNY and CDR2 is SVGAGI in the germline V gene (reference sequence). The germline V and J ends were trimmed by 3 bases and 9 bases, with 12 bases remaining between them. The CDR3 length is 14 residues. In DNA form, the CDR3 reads TGTGCCAGCAGTTATAGCCTTGTCCGTTCACCCCTCCACTTT. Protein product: CASSYSLVRSPLHF.

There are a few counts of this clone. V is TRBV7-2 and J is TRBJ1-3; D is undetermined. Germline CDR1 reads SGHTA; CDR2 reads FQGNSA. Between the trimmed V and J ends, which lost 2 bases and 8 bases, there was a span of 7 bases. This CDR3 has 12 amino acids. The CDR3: CASSLSPYTIYF. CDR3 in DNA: TGTGCCAGCAGCTTATCCCCCTACACCATATATTTT.

In nucleotides, the CDR3 is TGTGCCAGTAGTATGAACAGGGGGCCGGACACTGAAGCTTTCTTT. This sequence encodes CASSMNRGPDTEAFF. This chain links TRBV19 with TRBJ1-1, with 9 bases fitting TRBD1. Trimming cost V 3 bases and J 3 bases; bases outside gene matches: 5. The germline V gene encodes CDR1 LNHDA and CDR2 SQIVND (reference sequence). CDR3 length: 15 amino acids.

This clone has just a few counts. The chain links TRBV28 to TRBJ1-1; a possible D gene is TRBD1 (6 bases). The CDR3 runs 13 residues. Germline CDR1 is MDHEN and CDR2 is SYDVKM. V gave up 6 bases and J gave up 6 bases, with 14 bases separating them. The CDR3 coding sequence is TGTGCCAGCAGGACACCCCAGGGGCCTGAAGCTTTCTTT. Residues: CASRTPQGPEAFF.

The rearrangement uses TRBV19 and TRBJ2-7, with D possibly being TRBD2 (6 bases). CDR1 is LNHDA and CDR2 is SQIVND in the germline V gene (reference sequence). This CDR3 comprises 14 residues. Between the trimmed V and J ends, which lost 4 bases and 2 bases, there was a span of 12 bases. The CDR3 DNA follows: TGTGCCAGTAGTAGGAGGGAGCTCCCCTACGAGCAGTACTTC. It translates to CASSRRELPYEQYF.

The CDR3 spells CAWSGTGLYEQYF. CDR3 DNA sequence: TGTGCCTGGAGTGGGACAGGGCTATACGAGCAGTACTTC. The chain carries TRBV30 and TRBJ2-7, with 8 bases matching TRBD1. Per the germline V gene, CDR1 is GTSNPN and CDR2 is SVGIG (reference sequence). J gave up 4 bases and V 1 base, and 3 bases lay outside the gene matches. The CDR3 runs 13 residues.

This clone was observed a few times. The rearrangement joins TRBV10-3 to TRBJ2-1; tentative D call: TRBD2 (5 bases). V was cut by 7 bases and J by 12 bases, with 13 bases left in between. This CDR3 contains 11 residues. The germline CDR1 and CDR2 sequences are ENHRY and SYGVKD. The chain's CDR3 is CAIIGRGGQFF. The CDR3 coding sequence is TGTGCCATCATCGGTCGGGGTGGGCAGTTCTTC.

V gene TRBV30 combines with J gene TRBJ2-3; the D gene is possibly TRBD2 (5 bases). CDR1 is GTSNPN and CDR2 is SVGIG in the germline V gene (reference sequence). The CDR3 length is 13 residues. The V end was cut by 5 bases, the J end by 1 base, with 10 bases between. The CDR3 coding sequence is TGTGCCTGGCAGTTCGGGGGCACAGATACGCAGTATTTT. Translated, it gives CAWQFGGTDTQYF.

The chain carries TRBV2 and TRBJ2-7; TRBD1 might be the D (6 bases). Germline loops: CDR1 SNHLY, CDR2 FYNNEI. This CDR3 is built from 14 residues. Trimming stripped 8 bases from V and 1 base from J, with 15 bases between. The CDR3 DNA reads TGTGCCAGCTCCGGGACACGGACTTCCTACGAGCAGTACTTC. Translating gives CASSGTRTSYEQYF. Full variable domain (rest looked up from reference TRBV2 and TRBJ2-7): EPEVTQTPSHQVTQMGQEVILRCVPISNHLYFYWYRQILGQKVEFLVSFYNNEISEKSEIFDDQFSVERPDGSNFTLKIRSTKLEDSAMYFCASSGTRTSYEQYFGPGTRLTVT.

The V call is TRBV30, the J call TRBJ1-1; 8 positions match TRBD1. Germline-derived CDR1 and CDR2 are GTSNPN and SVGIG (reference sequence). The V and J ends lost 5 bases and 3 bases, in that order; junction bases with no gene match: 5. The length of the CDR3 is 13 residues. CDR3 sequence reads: CAWLDRAYTEAFF. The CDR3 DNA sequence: TGTGCCTGGTTGGACAGGGCATACACTGAAGCTTTCTTT.

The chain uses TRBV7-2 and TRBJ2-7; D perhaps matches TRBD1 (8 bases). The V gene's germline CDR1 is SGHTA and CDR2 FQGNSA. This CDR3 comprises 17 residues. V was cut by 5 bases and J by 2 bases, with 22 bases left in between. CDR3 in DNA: TGTGCCAGCAGCACCAGGGGGGGAAGACAGGGGCCCTACGAGCAGTACTTC. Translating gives CASSTRGGRQGPYEQYF.

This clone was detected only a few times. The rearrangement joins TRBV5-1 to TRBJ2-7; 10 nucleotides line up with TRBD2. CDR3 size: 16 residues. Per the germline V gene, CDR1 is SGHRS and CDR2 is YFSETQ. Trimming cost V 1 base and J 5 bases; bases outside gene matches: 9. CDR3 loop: CASSLFSSGSTDEQYF. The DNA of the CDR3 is TGCGCCAGCAGCTTGTTCTCTAGCGGGAGTACAGACGAGCAGTACTTC.

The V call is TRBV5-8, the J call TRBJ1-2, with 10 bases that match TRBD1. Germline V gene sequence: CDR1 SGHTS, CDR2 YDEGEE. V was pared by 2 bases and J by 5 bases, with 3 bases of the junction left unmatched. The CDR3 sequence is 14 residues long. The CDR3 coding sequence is TGTGCCAGCAGCTTTCCGGGACAGGGGTATGGCTACACCTTC. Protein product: CASSFPGQGYGYTF.

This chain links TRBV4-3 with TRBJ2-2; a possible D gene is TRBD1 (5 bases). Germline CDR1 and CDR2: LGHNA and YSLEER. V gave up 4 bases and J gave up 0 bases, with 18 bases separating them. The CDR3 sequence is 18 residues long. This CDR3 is CASSRDAVRGSNTGELFF. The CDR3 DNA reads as TGCGCCAGCAGCCGAGATGCGGTAAGGGGCTCGAACACCGGGGAGCTGTTTTTT.